This TCR beta chain was obtained from a study of blood T cell repertoires in COVID-19. Study summary: The cDNA or gDNA used as material had been derived from T cells, B-cell-depleted T cells, or PBMCs.

In germline, CDR1 is SEHNR, CDR2 FQNEAQ (reference sequence). The CDR3 has 15 amino acids. V trimming: 3 bases; J trimming: 4 bases; junction bases outside the gene matches: 5. In the source study's methods: The assay estimated nucleated cells by amplifying reference gene primers. Using immunoSEQ multiplex PCR, the repertoire was profiled, and TCRdb retains in-frame clones only, with some absent. The V and J calls and clone size come from that table; D and trimming were worked out from the DNA. The data show 65,000 to 95,000 clones, about 89% seen once. Enrolment of Seattle patients took place during active infection, and they were followed longitudinally.

The rearrangement links TRBV7-9 to TRBJ2-3; 9 bases match TRBD2. This sequence originates from a man aged 50 or older with COVID-19, enrolled during active disease. The sequenced sample was peripheral blood. CDR3 sequence: CASSLGAGGPDTQYF. The CDR3, as DNA: TGTGCCAGCAGCTTGGGGGCGGGAGGGCCAGATACGCAGTATTTT.